The following is a T cell receptor (beta chain) sequence with its context. This sample stems from a study of blood T cell repertoires in COVID-19. Whole-study context: Samples taken during acute and convalescent COVID-19 were collected in the United States, Italy and Spain.

Sequencing used immunoSEQ multiplex PCR; TCRdb keeps in-frame clones, though not all of them. The sample carries around 120,000 clones, approximately 80% recorded once. Sequences were obtained from peripheral blood. This clonotype was obtained from a man in his 70s with active or convalescent COVID-19.

CDR3 bases: TGTGCCAGCAGTGAAAGTCCCCGCAGGGTGGTGACCCAGTACTTC. The encoded protein is CASSESPRRVVTQYF. The chain has TRBV6-1 and TRBJ2-5; D perhaps matches TRBD1 (5 bases). The V and J ends lost 2 bases and 7 bases respectively, with 17 bases between them. In germline, CDR1 is MNHNS, CDR2 SASEGT. This CDR3 spans 15 amino acids.